These 30 T cell receptor beta chains originate from one sample sequenced in a study of technical replicates of blood from several donors. Data came from immunoSEQ multiplex PCR; TCRdb stores just in-frame clones and leaves some out. The sample shows around 80,000 clones, 96% of them seen only once. The sample was T cells isolated from PBMCs. The receptors come from a human donor in good health.

V and J are TRBV7-9 and TRBJ2-7; the D is unclear. CDR3 length equals 12 residues. V was trimmed by 4 bases and J by 4 bases, leaving 8 bases between them. CDR1 SEHNR and CDR2 FQNEAQ come from the germline V gene (reference sequence). The CDR3 region is CASSSDMYEQYF. The CDR3 nucleotides read TGTGCCAGCAGCTCCGACATGTACGAGCAGTACTTC.

This clone has only one observation. The CDR3 is CASSQEHRDSPVPQHF. CDR3 nucleotide sequence: TGCGCCAGCAGCCAAGAGCACCGGGACAGCCCCGTCCCCCAGCATTTT. The rearrangement uses TRBV4-3 and TRBJ1-5; the match to TRBD1 covers 7 bases. Germline V lookup: CDR1 LGHNA, CDR2 YSLEER. The CDR3 covers 16 residues. Unmatched junction bases numbered 12, after V lost 0 bases and J lost 10 bases.

This chain joins TRBV29-1 and TRBJ1-3; D is unresolved. Germline assignment: CDR1 SQVTM and CDR2 ANQGSEA. The CDR3 length is 15 residues. The V gene lost 4 bases and the J gene lost 0 bases, with 13 bases spanning the gap. Here the CDR3 reads CSVGEVLTSGNTIYF. DNA for the CDR3: TGCAGCGTTGGGGAGGTCCTGACCTCTGGAAACACCATATATTTT.

The J gene is TRBJ2-1, the V gene TRBV4-3; possible D gene TRBD1, 5 bases. Germline values: CDR1 LGHNA, CDR2 YSLEER. This CDR3 contains 16 residues. Trimming took off 0 bases at V and 0 bases at J, with 9 bases between the two ends. CDR3 region: CASSQDGALSYNEQFF. In DNA form, the CDR3 reads TGCGCCAGCAGCCAAGATGGGGCCCTCTCCTACAATGAGCAGTTCTTC.

This chain joins TRBV1 and TRBJ2-1; the D segment call TRBD2 is taken from the table without a DNA check. TRBV1 is a listed pseudogene. CDR3 length equals 14 residues. This CDR3 is CTSSQVRQYNEQFF. The CDR3 bases are TGCACCAGCAGCCAAGTGAGGCAGTACAATGAGCAGTTCTTC.

The CDR3, as DNA: TGTGCCAGCGGCAGTATAACAGGGAGCCAAGAGACCCAGTACTTC. Translating gives CASGSITGSQETQYF. V gene TRBV2 combines with J gene TRBJ2-5; tentative D call: TRBD1 (6 bases). This CDR3 is built from 15 residues. Germline-derived CDR1 and CDR2 are SNHLY and FYNNEI. Trimming took off 8 bases at V and 1 base at J, with 17 bases between the two ends. The full variable domain, its missing parts supplied by reference TRBV2 and TRBJ2-5, is EPEVTQTPSHQVTQMGQEVILRCVPISNHLYFYWYRQILGQKVEFLVSFYNNEISEKSEIFDDQFSVERPDGSNFTLKIRSTKLEDSAMYFCASGSITGSQETQYFGPGTRLLVL.

This clone was seen only once. The chain carries TRBV2 and TRBJ1-5, with 7 bases aligning to TRBD1. The J segment lost 5 bases and the V segment lost 6 bases, leaving 7 bases of the junction unmatched. The CDR3 runs to 14 residues. The germline V gene has CDR1 SNHLY and CDR2 FYNNEI. CDR3 coding DNA: TGTGCCAGCAGCGCAAGGGACAGTTATCAGCCCCAGCATTTT. Protein product: CASSARDSYQPQHF.

The J gene is TRBJ1-2, the V gene TRBV5-1, with TRBD1 matching over 8 bases. Germline V gives CDR1 SGHRS, CDR2 YFSETQ. Trimming removed 4 bases from V and 3 bases from J; junction bases left unmatched: 2. The CDR3 sequence is 13 residues long. The CDR3 coding sequence is TGCGCCAGCAGCCAGGGACAGGACTATGGCTACACCTTC. It codes for CASSQGQDYGYTF.

The chain joins TRBV21-1 to TRBJ2-7; TRBD2, the D gene given by the table, was not confirmed from the DNA. TRBV21-1 is flagged as a pseudogene. This CDR3 spans 14 amino acids. The CDR3 protein is CASLSRLSDYEQYF. The CDR3 nucleotides are TGTGCCAGCCTTTCCCGACTCAGCGACTACGAGCAGTACTTC.

The chain combines TRBV29-1 with TRBJ2-7; tentatively, D is TRBD2 (6 bases). CDR3 length: 12 residues. Germline lookup yields CDR1 SQVTM and CDR2 ANQGSEA. V was pared by 6 bases and J by 2 bases, with 11 bases between. The CDR3 region is CSVEGGPYEQYF. For the CDR3, the DNA is TGCAGCGTGGAGGGCGGTCCCTACGAGCAGTACTTC.

This chain connects TRBV7-2 to TRBJ2-7, with 8 bases that match TRBD2. V dropped 1 base and J dropped 4; count of bases not matched to a gene: 6. In germline, CDR1 is SGHTA, CDR2 FQGNSA. CDR3 length: 15 amino acids. CDR3 protein: CASSLELAGSYEQYF. The CDR3 DNA sequence: TGTGCCAGCAGCTTAGAATTAGCGGGAAGTTACGAGCAGTACTTC. The full variable domain, in which reference TRBV7-2 and TRBJ2-7 provide the parts outside the CDR3, is GAGVSQSPSNKVTEKGKDVELRCDPISGHTALYWYRQSLGQGLEFLIYFQGNSAPDKSGLPSDRFSAERTGGSVSTLTIQRTQQEDSAVYLCASSLELAGSYEQYFGPGTRLTVT.

The V call is TRBV5-1, the J call TRBJ2-5; perhaps TRBD2 as D (7 bases). The germline CDR1 and CDR2 sequences are SGHRS and YFSETQ. The CDR3 is 17 amino acids. V lost 4 bases and J 3 bases, leaving 22 bases between the germline ends. The chain's CDR3 is CASSPGGTAGLEETQYF. As DNA, the CDR3 is TGCGCCAGCAGCCCTGGGGGCACAGCGGGATTGGAAGAGACCCAGTACTTC.

The V call is TRBV2, the J call TRBJ1-5, with 9 bases aligning to TRBD1. The CDR3 covers 14 residues. V lost 4 bases to trimming and J lost 6 bases; unmatched junction nucleotides: 4. The germline V gene encodes CDR1 SNHLY and CDR2 FYNNEI. The CDR3 sequence: CASSGTGVGQPQHF. CDR3 in DNA: TGTGCCAGCAGTGGGACAGGGGTTGGTCAGCCCCAGCATTTT.

The rearrangement uses TRBV7-2 and TRBJ1-4; D may be TRBD1 (6 bases). This CDR3 is 14 amino acids long. Trimming took off 5 bases at V and 0 bases at J, with 7 bases between the two ends. Germline V gene data show CDR1 as SGHTA and CDR2 as FQGNSA. CDR3 amino acids: CASSHRATNEKLFF. CDR3 in DNA: TGTGCCAGCAGCCACAGGGCAACTAATGAAAAACTGTTTTTT.

The genes are TRBV19 and TRBJ2-5; the D is unclear. V was shortened by 4 bases and J by 5 bases, with 11 bases between the two germline ends. Per the germline V gene, CDR1 is LNHDA and CDR2 is SQIVND (reference sequence). The CDR3 extends over 13 amino acids. Here the CDR3 reads CASSNSFGETQYF. The CDR3 DNA is TGTGCCAGTAGTAACAGTTTTGGGGAGACCCAGTACTTC.

The chain joins TRBV28 to TRBJ2-7, with D maybe TRBD1 (5 bases). V was clipped by 3 bases and J by 9 bases, with 12 bases between them. CDR3 size: 12 residues. Germline values: CDR1 MDHEN, CDR2 SYDVKM. DNA of the CDR3: TGTGCCAGCAGTTTTGGTGGGGCTGTGCAGTACTTC. The encoded protein is CASSFGGAVQYF.

This clone showed up just once. The V gene is TRBV10-1, the J gene TRBJ2-7; the D gene is possibly TRBD1 (6 bases). The CDR3 is made up of 12 amino acids. Germline V gene data show CDR1 as WNHNN and CDR2 as SYGVQD (reference sequence). V was cut by 6 bases and J by 9 bases, with 15 bases left in between. The CDR3 here is CASRHREKWQYF. The CDR3 coding sequence is TGCGCCAGCAGGCACAGGGAAAAGTGGCAGTACTTC.

The chain employs TRBV23-1 and TRBJ1-2; 7 nucleotides line up with TRBD1. TRBV23-1 is placed among ORFs of uncertain function. The CDR3 runs 13 residues. Losses at the gene ends were 5 bases for V and 2 bases for J; bases not matched to a gene: 2. The CDR3 protein is CASSWDSNYGYTF. The CDR3 bases are TGCGCCAGCAGTTGGGACAGCAACTATGGCTACACCTTC.

The chain couples TRBV27 to TRBJ1-3, with TRBD1 matching over 7 bases. CDR3 length: 14 amino acids. V shed 5 bases, J shed 4 bases, and the junction held 5 bases outside the gene matches. CDR1 is MNHEY and CDR2 is SMNVEV in the germline V gene (reference sequence). Here the CDR3 DNA reads TGTGCCAGCAGTACGACGGGACAGGGAAACACCATATATTTT. Protein: CASSTTGQGNTIYF.

This sequence joins TRBV20-1 and TRBJ2-1; D not resolved. The CDR3 loop spans 10 amino acids. Germline V gene data show CDR1 as DFQATT and CDR2 as SNEGSKA (reference sequence). Trimming took off 7 bases at V and 1 base at J, with 2 bases between the two ends. The CDR3 nucleotides read TGCAGTGTATCCTACAATGAGCAGTTCTTC. Residues: CSVSYNEQFF.

J is TRBJ1-3 and V is TRBV19; the match to TRBD1 covers 8 bases. With 6 bases clipped from V and 7 bases from J, the junction kept 8 bases outside the gene matches. This CDR3 is 14 amino acids long. CDR1 LNHDA and CDR2 SQIVND come from the germline V gene (reference sequence). The CDR3 DNA reads TGTGCCAGTAGCGAGAGACAGGGGCAGAACACCATATATTTT. This sequence encodes CASSERQGQNTIYF.

This rearrangement joins TRBV27 to TRBJ2-6; maybe TRBD1 (6 bases). The CDR3 is 15 amino acids. In germline, CDR1 is MNHEY, CDR2 SMNVEV (reference sequence). The V gene lost 10 bases and the J gene lost 13 bases, with 26 bases spanning the gap. The CDR3 spells CATLDRSTWGRVLTF. The CDR3 nucleotides are TGTGCCACCCTGGACAGATCGACCTGGGGAAGGGTCCTGACTTTC.

The rearrangement joins TRBV15 to TRBJ1-1; 8 bases map to TRBD1. In germline, CDR1 is LNHNV, CDR2 YYDKDF (reference sequence). Trimming took 5 bases from V and 1 from J; bases not matched to a gene: 6. CDR3 length equals 15 residues. CDR3 sequence (DNA): TGTGCCACCAGCCCCTGGACAGGGAGGAACACTGAAGCTTTCTTT. Its translation: CATSPWTGRNTEAFF.

The chain joins TRBV5-1 to TRBJ1-1; no clear D gene. Deletions cut 0 bases from V and 3 bases from J, with 9 bases between. CDR1 is SGHRS, CDR2 YFSETQ, per germline. This CDR3 has 14 residues. The CDR3 reads CASSLEGRDTEAFF. In DNA, the CDR3 is TGCGCCAGCAGCTTGGAAGGGAGGGACACTGAAGCTTTCTTT.

The rearrangement joins TRBV7-8 to TRBJ2-2, with TRBD2 matching 10 bases. CDR1 and CDR2 (germline): SGHVS, FQNEAQ. V trimming: 1 base; J trimming: 2 bases; junction bases outside the gene matches: 1. The CDR3 runs to 16 residues. DNA for the CDR3: TGTGCCAGCAGCTTAGTAGCGGGAGGAAACACCGGGGAGCTGTTTTTT. Its translation: CASSLVAGGNTGELFF. The variable domain in full, completed from reference TRBV7-8 and TRBJ2-2, reads GAGVSQSPRYKVAKRGQDVALRCDPISGHVSLFWYQQALGQGPEFLTYFQNEAQLDKSGLPSDRFFAERPEGSVSTLKIQRTQQEDSAVYLCASSLVAGGNTGELFFGEGSRLTVL.

The chain links TRBV7-2 to TRBJ1-4, with 9 bases identical to TRBD1. The J segment lost 5 bases and the V segment lost 5 bases, leaving 6 bases of the junction unmatched. Germline CDR1 reads SGHTA; CDR2 reads FQGNSA. CDR3 length: 15 residues. CDR3 bases: TGTGCCAGCAGCCGCCGGACAGGGGTAAATGAAAAACTGTTTTTT. This translates into CASSRRTGVNEKLFF.

The rearrangement uses TRBV25-1 and TRBJ2-1, with D possibly matching TRBD1 (5 bases). V was pared by 3 bases and J by 6 bases, with 15 bases between. The length of the CDR3 is 15 residues. CDR1 and CDR2 from the germline V gene are MGHDK and SYGVNS. Here the CDR3 DNA reads TGTGCCAGCAGTGATTGGTCACAGGAGATCAATGAGCAGTTCTTC. It encodes CASSDWSQEINEQFF.

V usage is TRBV19 and J usage is TRBJ1-5; maybe TRBD1 (5 bases). The V gene's germline CDR1 is LNHDA and CDR2 SQIVND (reference sequence). Trimming took 3 bases from V and 1 from J, leaving 10 bases between them. The CDR3 runs 15 residues. Here the CDR3 DNA reads TGTGCCAGTAGTATCCCCGACAGCAGCAATCAGCCCCAGCATTTT. Translating gives CASSIPDSSNQPQHF.

This sequence joins TRBV11-2 and TRBJ1-2; TRBD1 aligns across 8 bases. The CDR3 runs 16 residues. Germline loops: CDR1 SGHAT, CDR2 FQNNGV. The V segment lost 1 base and the J segment 6 bases; nucleotides outside the gene matches: 10. The DNA of the CDR3 is TGTGCCAGCAGCTTAGGTGGGGACAGGTTGATTGATGGCTACACCTTC. As protein: CASSLGGDRLIDGYTF.

V is TRBV27 and J is TRBJ1-1, with 7 bases aligning to TRBD1. The length of the CDR3 is 13 residues. The V segment lost 6 bases and the J segment 4 bases; nucleotides outside the gene matches: 5. Germline-derived CDR1 and CDR2 are MNHEY and SMNVEV (reference sequence). The CDR3 coding sequence is TGTGCCAGCAGCAATAACAGGGGCACTGAAGCTTTCTTT. Encoded protein: CASSNNRGTEAFF.